The clone carrying this T cell receptor (beta chain) was observed a handful of times. The antigen remains undetermined. This entry comes from a study of blood T cells in healthy people across ages. Across the study: About one barcoded TCR beta cDNA was captured per two T cells. Overall study findings and caveats: TCR beta diversity, measured per million T cells, fell in a roughly linear way with age.

This CDR3 region has 13 residues. V lost 4 bases, J lost 6 bases, and 3 bases stayed unmatched. CDR1 is MNHNS, CDR2 SASEGT, per germline. A J-beta primer mix and a sample-barcoded 5' primer were used in a second PCR of about 7 to 11 cycles. One entry per CDR3 protein, called by TCRdb with MiXCR from the 5' RACE reads. The sample holds 650,000 to 1,000,000 distinct CDR3 sequences; about 46% are singletons and the top ten take around a sixth. V and J are TRBV6-1 and TRBJ2-1; TRBD1 agrees at 7 bases. This receptor was identified in a man aged 80 or over in good health. The sample comprised blood. This CDR3 reads CASSVTGLNEQFF. DNA of the CDR3: TGTGCCAGCAGTGTGACAGGGCTCAATGAGCAGTTCTTC.